Listed below are T cell receptor beta chains from one sample, sequenced in a study of CD8+ T cells in alopecia areata. The data were produced by immunoSEQ multiplex PCR, yet TCRdb's version contains in-frame clones alone and is incomplete. The sample lists hundreds of thousands of clones, approximately 60% occurring once. Source: CD4+ T cells sorted from blood, taken around week 54, from a patient treated with tofacitinib. These receptors were taken from a human donor with alopecia areata. Each CDR3 is given with its conserved first and last residue. Each record gives: V gene, J gene, D gene, clone size, CDR3 protein, CDR3 DNA. The D gene is left open where the match is weak. Size tells how often a clone was seen (once, few, many) or the class of an expanded clone, and some rows leave it out.

TRBV19	TRBJ1-2	.	few	CASSIVRATPNYGYTF	TGTGCCAGTAGTATCGTCCGAGCGACGCCTAACTATGGCTACACCTTC
TRBV9	TRBJ1-2	TRBD1	.	CASSGGTGAYGYTF	TGTGCCAGCAGCGGAGGGACAGGGGCGTATGGCTACACCTTC
TRBV5-6	TRBJ1-1	.	.	CASSARGPMNTEAFF	TGTGCCAGCAGCGCCCGGGGGCCCATGAACACTGAAGCTTTCTTT
TRBV29-1	TRBJ1-1	TRBD1	few	CSVNRGRTEAFF	TGCAGCGTGAACAGGGGCAGGACTGAAGCTTTCTTT
TRBV5-1	TRBJ2-1	TRBD1	.	CASSLGSGQGNNEQFF	TGCGCCAGCAGCTTGGGGTCGGGACAGGGAAACAATGAGCAGTTCTTC
TRBV5-1	TRBJ2-7	TRBD1	.	CASSSSRQGRNEQYF	TGCGCCAGCAGCTCCTCTCGACAGGGTCGGAACGAGCAGTACTTC
TRBV7-2	TRBJ1-2	.	.	CASSLEGPGSYGYTF	TGTGCCAGCAGCTTAGAGGGGCCAGGATCATATGGCTACACCTTC
TRBV2	TRBJ2-3	.	.	CASSEDRLYTQYF	TGTGCCAGCAGCGAGGACAGACTATATACGCAGTATTTT
TRBV7-9	TRBJ2-3	.	.	CASSLDFDSKDTQYF	TGTGCCAGCAGCTTAGATTTTGACAGCAAGGATACGCAGTATTTT
TRBV20-1	TRBJ2-1	.	.	CSARDTGEEFF	TGCAGTGCTAGAGATACGGGGGAGGAGTTCTTC
TRBV30	TRBJ1-1	.	.	CAWSVVANTEAFF	TGTGCCTGGAGTGTAGTAGCTAACACTGAAGCTTTCTTT
TRBV27	TRBJ2-1	.	few	CASSDNEQFF	TGTGCCAGCAGTGACAATGAGCAGTTCTTC
TRBV7-2	TRBJ2-2	.	.	CASSFNTGELFF	TGTGCCAGCAGCTTCAACACCGGGGAGCTGTTTTTT
TRBV5-1	TRBJ2-3	.	.	CASRADPSTDTQYF	TGCGCCAGCAGGGCGGATCCTAGCACAGATACGCAGTATTTT